The 14 T cell receptor beta chains given below trace back to one sample, sequenced in a study of blood T cell repertoires in COVID-19. TCRdb's copy holds only in-frame clones and misses some; the assay was immunoSEQ multiplex PCR. The sample shows around 270,000 clones, about four fifths of them seen only once. The sample consisted of peripheral blood. Source of these receptors: a woman in her forties who had recovered from COVID-19.

The chain has TRBV28 and TRBJ1-6; TRBD1 might be the D (5 bases). The V end was cut by 6 bases, the J end by 2 bases, with 11 bases between. From germline, CDR1 is MDHEN and CDR2 SYDVKM. This CDR3 region has 15 residues. This CDR3 reads CASSRRGTYNSPLHF. The CDR3, as DNA: TGTGCCAGCAGCCGAAGGGGAACCTATAATTCACCCCTCCACTTT. The full variable domain, with the rest looked up from reference TRBV28 and TRBJ1-6, is DVKVTQSSRYLVKRTGEKVFLECVQDMDHENMFWYRQDPGLGLRLIYFSYDVKMKEKGDIPEGYSVSREKKERFSLILESASTNQTSMYLCASSRRGTYNSPLHFGNGTRLTVT.

The gene calls are TRBV7-2 and TRBJ2-7; a possible D gene is TRBD1 (6 bases). V was clipped by 1 base and J by 4 bases, with 17 bases between them. The CDR3 runs 16 residues. Germline V gene data show CDR1 as SGHTA and CDR2 as FQGNSA. CDR3 protein: CASSLGLFRGRYEQYF. The CDR3 region has the DNA TGTGCCAGCAGCTTAGGGTTGTTCAGGGGCAGGTACGAGCAGTACTTC.

This clone is a singleton in its sample. The rearrangement uses TRBV24-1 and TRBJ2-1; D perhaps matches TRBD2 (7 bases). This CDR3 spans 15 amino acids. Germline CDR1 and CDR2: KGHDR and SFDVKD. V was pared by 2 bases and J by 3 bases, with 10 bases between. This CDR3 is CATSDSGGFYNEQFF. The CDR3 DNA sequence: TGTGCCACCAGTGATTCGGGGGGCTTCTACAATGAGCAGTTCTTC.

The genes are TRBV28 and TRBJ1-1, with 8 bases matching TRBD1. The junction had 5 bases not matched to a gene; V was cut back by 4 bases and J by 4 bases. Germline-derived CDR1 and CDR2 are MDHEN and SYDVKM. The CDR3 is made up of 14 amino acids. CDR3 in amino acids: CASSSGGVGTEAFF. The CDR3 bases are TGTGCCAGCAGTTCAGGGGGCGTCGGCACTGAAGCTTTCTTT.

The CDR3 region is CASSVGQGGSYEQYF. In nucleotides, the CDR3 is TGTGCCAGCAGTGTTGGGCAGGGTGGATCCTACGAGCAGTACTTC. V gene TRBV6-1 combines with J gene TRBJ2-7; TRBD1 is a possible D gene (5 bases). CDR1 is MNHNS and CDR2 is SASEGT in the germline V gene. V dropped 4 bases and J dropped 1 base, with 14 bases sitting between them. There are 15 residues in the CDR3.

The rearrangement joins TRBV6-1 to TRBJ2-7; 7 nucleotides align to TRBD2. CDR3 length equals 12 residues. The J segment lost 4 bases and the V segment lost 3 bases, leaving 0 bases of the junction unmatched. Per the germline V gene, CDR1 is MNHNS and CDR2 is SASEGT. CDR3 in amino acids: CASSEGLYEQYF. The CDR3 DNA sequence: TGTGCCAGCAGTGAGGGACTATACGAGCAGTACTTC.

V is TRBV6-1 and J is TRBJ2-5; D might be TRBD2 (6 bases). Looked up from germline, CDR1 is MNHNS and CDR2 is SASEGT. This CDR3 region has 18 residues. Trimming took off 2 bases at V and 4 bases at J, with 23 bases between the two ends. CDR3 coding DNA: TGTGCCAGCAGTGAACGGTCACTTCGCGGGACTCTGGGAGAGACCCAGTACTTC. This encodes CASSERSLRGTLGETQYF.

The rearrangement links TRBV3-1 (or the pseudogene TRBV3-2) to TRBJ2-7; TRBD2 aligns across 11 bases. V lost 6 bases, J lost 3 bases, and 7 bases stayed unmatched. There are 15 residues in the CDR3. Germline CDR1 reads LGHDT; CDR2 reads YNNKEL (reference sequence). CDR3 amino acids: CASSLAGGPYYEQYF. The DNA for the CDR3 is TGTGCCAGCAGTCTAGCGGGGGGACCGTACTACGAGCAGTACTTC.

This clone was seen a single time. V usage is TRBV5-4 and J usage is TRBJ2-3; D is unresolved. Germline V CDR1 and CDR2: SGHNT, YYREEE (reference sequence). The CDR3 consists of 13 residues. V gave up 2 bases and J gave up 2 bases, with 6 bases separating them. The CDR3: CASSFPLTDTQYF. The CDR3 DNA follows: TGTGCCAGCAGCTTCCCCCTCACAGATACGCAGTATTTT.

This chain joins TRBV5-5 and TRBJ1-6; 8 nucleotides match TRBD1. Germline values: CDR1 SGHKS, CDR2 YYEKEE (reference sequence). V trimming: 0 bases; J trimming: 4 bases; junction bases outside the gene matches: 3. The CDR3 has 16 amino acids. CDR3 nucleotide sequence: TGTGCCAGCAGCTTGGACAGGGGGGTATATAATTCACCCCTCCACTTT. Translation: CASSLDRGVYNSPLHF.

The chain uses TRBV5-6 and TRBJ1-4, with TRBD1 as a possible D gene (6 bases). From germline, CDR1 is SGHDT and CDR2 YYEEEE. Trimming stripped 2 bases from V and 4 bases from J, with 9 bases between. The CDR3 covers 14 residues. The CDR3 sequence is CASSLGQRNEKLFF. The DNA for the CDR3 is TGTGCCAGCAGCTTAGGACAGCGTAATGAAAAACTGTTTTTT.

The CDR3 reads CASSSGLAGGYNEQFF. In nucleotides, the CDR3 is TGTGCCAGCAGTTCCGGACTAGCGGGGGGATACAATGAGCAGTTCTTC. The chain combines TRBV6-6 with TRBJ2-1; 14 nucleotides match TRBD2. There are 16 residues in the CDR3. Germline CDR1 MNHNY, CDR2 SVGAGI (reference sequence). V lost 4 bases, J lost 4 bases, and 3 bases stayed unmatched.

This clone was seen a handful of times. V and J are TRBV19 and TRBJ2-2; TRBD2 matches at 9 bases. This CDR3 contains 15 residues. V lost 6 bases, J lost 4 bases, and 6 bases stayed unmatched. Germline loops: CDR1 LNHDA, CDR2 SQIVND (reference sequence). The chain's CDR3 is CASSATSGRTGELFF. The CDR3 region has the DNA TGTGCCAGTAGCGCGACTAGCGGCCGCACCGGGGAGCTGTTTTTT.

The V call is TRBV19, the J call TRBJ1-6; D is possibly TRBD1 (5 bases). This CDR3 contains 17 residues. Trimming removed 7 bases at V and 0 bases at J, with 16 bases between. Germline loops: CDR1 LNHDA, CDR2 SQIVND (reference sequence). CDR3 region: CASTGRAQSSYNSPLHF. The CDR3, as DNA: TGTGCCAGTACCGGCAGGGCCCAGAGCTCCTATAATTCACCCCTCCACTTT.